This section outlines one TCR beta chain sequence together with its context. No antigen is known for it. V lost 0 bases, J lost 2 bases, and 0 bases stayed unmatched. Germline-derived CDR1 and CDR2 are SGHDT and YYEEEE. The CDR3 covers 14 residues. Profiled with immunoSEQ multiplex PCR; TCRdb holds only in-frame clones, not every one. The data hold about 75,000 clones, with approximately 88% observed a single time. The record originates from a study of T cell responses to AZD1222 COVID-19 vaccine. Study-level findings and limits: Baseline antibody screening turned up just a handful of seropositive AZD1222 recipients. Epitopes outside B.1.351 and B.1.1.7 mutated regions reportedly drew nearly half of spike TCRs.

The chain combines TRBV5-6 with TRBJ2-3, with 7 bases identical to TRBD1. This material consisted of peripheral blood, taken 28 days after the second dose of the MenACWY control vaccine. The TCR originated in an adult who received the MenACWY meningococcal vaccine as a control. The CDR3 spells CASSLEGATDTQYF. CDR3 DNA sequence: TGTGCCAGCAGCTTGGAGGGGGCCACAGATACGCAGTATTTT.